This T cell receptor beta chain was sequenced during a study of T cell responses to AZD1222 COVID-19 vaccine. Whole-study findings and limits: Reports say nearly half of spike-specific TCRs go after unmutated variant regions. Vaccination with two AZD1222 doses was followed by a rise in Spike-specific TCR breadth and depth. The peak T cell response came first, and repertoires were sampled only after it.

Trimming shortened V by 5 bases and J by 2 bases, and 16 bases separated the two germline ends. Germline V lookup: CDR1 SGHAT, CDR2 FQNNGV. The CDR3 totals 15 residues. Turning to this clone: Its specificity is unknown.

The method was immunoSEQ multiplex PCR; TCRdb's version includes in-frame clones alone and lacks a portion of them. The sample consists of more than 100,000 clones, roughly 90% of them appearing once. The sequenced sample was peripheral blood, obtained on day 0 of AZD1222 vaccination. This TCR came from an adult in good health. The chain recombines TRBV11-2 with TRBJ2-7; D is unresolved. CDR3 loop: CASSPPGRRPYEQYF. The CDR3 DNA reads as TGTGCCAGCAGCCCTCCGGGCAGGCGCCCCTACGAGCAGTACTTC.